This is a list of T cell receptor beta chains from one sample in a study of human CD4 T cells and Enterobacteriaceae. Measured with immunoSEQ multiplex PCR; TCRdb has only the in-frame clones, and not every one. The repertoire holds tens of thousands of clones, with roughly 80% as singletons. The material sequenced was memory CD4+ T cells from blood. These receptors all stem from a human donor in good health. Both conserved end residues are part of each CDR3. The D gene is left open where the match is weak. Expanded clones are given a class, and other clones once, few, many or no size at all.

DNA: TGTGCCAGCAGCGGGACGGTGAACACTGAAGCTTTCTTT; CDR3: CASSGTVNTEAFF; size: NA; V: TRBV28; J: TRBJ1-1; D: NA
DNA: TGTGCCAGCAATGGAAACTCGAACACCGGGGAGCTGTTTTTT; CDR3: CASNGNSNTGELFF; size: NA; V: TRBV25-1; J: TRBJ2-2; D: NA
DNA: TGTGCCAGCAGCCCAAACGGACTCGGCACAGATACGCAGTATTTT; CDR3: CASSPNGLGTDTQYF; size: NA; V: TRBV7-2; J: TRBJ2-3; D: NA
DNA: TGCGCCAGCTCCAGTAATAGCGGGGGGGCCAACGAGCAGTACTTC; CDR3: CASSSNSGGANEQYF; size: once; V: TRBV5-1; J: TRBJ2-7; D: TRBD2
DNA: TGTGCCAGCGTTACCCGGACAGGACGTTACACTGAAGCTTTCTTT; CDR3: CASVTRTGRYTEAFF; size: NA; V: TRBV19; J: TRBJ1-1; D: TRBD1
DNA: TGTGCCAGCAGCCTGGGCGGGACGGATCGTCAGGGCTACACCTTC; CDR3: CASSLGGTDRQGYTF; size: few; V: TRBV5-4; J: TRBJ1-2; D: NA
DNA: TGCGCCAGCAGCTTGGGGCTAGCAGAAGGTTATCACGAGCAGTACTTC; CDR3: CASSLGLAEGYHEQYF; size: NA; V: TRBV5-1; J: TRBJ2-7; D: NA
DNA: TGCGCCAGCAGCTTGGGGGCAGATCTTTACGGGACTAGCGGGATCACTGAGCAGTTCTTC; CDR3: CASSLGADLYGTSGITEQFF; size: NA; V: TRBV5-1; J: TRBJ2-1; D: TRBD2
DNA: TGTGCCAGCAGCTTAGGCGGGAAGACCTACGAGCAGTACTTC; CDR3: CASSLGGKTYEQYF; size: NA; V: TRBV7-2; J: TRBJ2-7; D: NA
DNA: TGTGCCAGCAGCTCCCCGGCACAGTCCTACGAGCAGTACTTC; CDR3: CASSSPAQSYEQYF; size: once; V: TRBV7-9; J: TRBJ2-7; D: NA
DNA: TGCGCCAGCAGCCAAAGACCTACTGATTTTGGTGATTCACCCCTCCACTTT; CDR3: CASSQRPTDFGDSPLHF; size: NA; V: TRBV4-1; J: TRBJ1-6; D: NA
DNA: TGTGCCAGCAGCCCAAGGGACAGCGTAGTGGCCAAAAACATTCAGTACTTC; CDR3: CASSPRDSVVAKNIQYF; size: NA; V: TRBV11-2; J: TRBJ2-4; D: TRBD1
DNA: TGTGCCAGCAGCTTAGATGGGGCGATGAACACTGAAGCTTTCTTT; CDR3: CASSLDGAMNTEAFF; size: NA; V: TRBV7-2; J: TRBJ1-1; D: NA
DNA: TGTGCCAGCAGTGCCACGGGACAGTCGTTCTATGGCTACACCTTC; CDR3: CASSATGQSFYGYTF; size: NA; V: TRBV25-1; J: TRBJ1-2; D: TRBD1
DNA: TGTGCCAGCAGTTATCGGGGGTACTTCGGTGATGGCTACACCTTC; CDR3: CASSYRGYFGDGYTF; size: NA; V: TRBV6-5; J: TRBJ1-2; D: NA
DNA: TGTGCCAGCAGCTTGGATCGGGGCAGAGTGAACACTGAAGCTTTCTTT; CDR3: CASSLDRGRVNTEAFF; size: NA; V: TRBV5-6; J: TRBJ1-1; D: NA
DNA: TGTGCCAGTAACCCGCCCCCAGGGGTGGTTCCCTACGAGCAGTACTTC; CDR3: CASNPPPGVVPYEQYF; size: NA; V: TRBV19; J: TRBJ2-7; D: NA
DNA: TGTGCCAGCAGCAAATACGGCAATCAGCCCCAGCATTTT; CDR3: CASSKYGNQPQHF; size: NA; V: TRBV21-1; J: TRBJ1-5; D: NA
DNA: TGTGCCAGCAGTGAATATACTAGGATCTCTGGAAACACCATATATTTT; CDR3: CASSEYTRISGNTIYF; size: NA; V: TRBV25-1; J: TRBJ1-3; D: NA
DNA: TGTGCCAGCAGGAGCAACTACAGGACCTATGGCTACACCTTC; CDR3: CASRSNYRTYGYTF; size: NA; V: TRBV28; J: TRBJ1-2; D: NA
DNA: TGTGCCAGCAGGGACAGGGCTAAGTACGAGCAGTACTTC; CDR3: CASRDRAKYEQYF; size: NA; V: TRBV19; J: TRBJ2-7; D: TRBD1
DNA: TGTGCCAGCTCACCCTATACGGGTGGGGGTGAAAAACTGTTTTTT; CDR3: CASSPYTGGGEKLFF; size: few; V: TRBV18; J: TRBJ1-4; D: NA
DNA: TGCGCCAGCAGTCATAGTGGGGAAGGGCGGGGCCCCCAAGAGACCCAGTACTTC; CDR3: CASSHSGEGRGPQETQYF; size: NA; V: TRBV4-1; J: TRBJ2-5; D: NA
DNA: TGCGCCAGCAGCTTGGCAGGGTCCACGGTCAGGACAGATACGCAGTATTTT; CDR3: CASSLAGSTVRTDTQYF; size: NA; V: TRBV5-1; J: TRBJ2-3; D: NA
DNA: TGCAGCGTTGAGCGAACAGCCACAGATACGCAGTATTTT; CDR3: CSVERTATDTQYF; size: NA; V: TRBV29-1; J: TRBJ2-3; D: NA
DNA: TGTGCCAGCTCACCACCCATGGGGGAGACCCAGTACTTC; CDR3: CASSPPMGETQYF; size: NA; V: TRBV18; J: TRBJ2-5; D: NA
DNA: TGTGCCAGCAGCTTATTCGGGATGAACACTGAAGCTTTCTTT; CDR3: CASSLFGMNTEAFF; size: NA; V: TRBV5-5; J: TRBJ1-1; D: NA
DNA: TGTGCCACCAGCAGAGATGGCAGACTAGAAGAGACCCAGTACTTC; CDR3: CATSRDGRLEETQYF; size: NA; V: TRBV15; J: TRBJ2-5; D: NA
DNA: TGTGCCAGCAGCAGACCCAGATCGAGGCTAGCGGACAATGAGCAGTTCTTC; CDR3: CASSRPRSRLADNEQFF; size: NA; V: TRBV9; J: TRBJ2-1; D: TRBD2
DNA: TGTGCCAGCAGCTTAAACGCGGGAGGGCGCTACAATGAGCAGTTCTTC; CDR3: CASSLNAGGRYNEQFF; size: few; V: TRBV7-3; J: TRBJ2-1; D: TRBD2
DNA: TGCGCCAGCAGGGCCCCGGGGACCGTGGACACCGGGGAGCTGTTTTTT; CDR3: CASRAPGTVDTGELFF; size: NA; V: TRBV5-1; J: TRBJ2-2; D: NA
DNA: TGTGCCAGCAGTTCCGATGGGGGACCAGATACGCAGTATTTT; CDR3: CASSSDGGPDTQYF; size: once; V: TRBV5-4; J: TRBJ2-3; D: NA
DNA: TGTGCCATCAGTGAGGCGACGGGACAGCCCCAGCATTTT; CDR3: CAISEATGQPQHF; size: NA; V: TRBV10-3; J: TRBJ1-5; D: NA
DNA: TGTGCCAGCAGCCCTCGGGGCGCGAATCAGCCCCAGCATTTT; CDR3: CASSPRGANQPQHF; size: NA; V: TRBV12-1; J: TRBJ1-5; D: NA
DNA: TGTGCCAGCAGCCGGACAGGAAGCACAGATACGCAGTATTTT; CDR3: CASSRTGSTDTQYF; size: NA; V: TRBV25-1; J: TRBJ2-3; D: TRBD1
DNA: TGTGCCAGCAGCTACCCCCAGCGGGAGGGCCCTAGAGATACGCAGTATTTT; CDR3: CASSYPQREGPRDTQYF; size: NA; V: TRBV4-2; J: TRBJ2-3; D: TRBD2
DNA: TGTGCCAGCAGTATGAGACTAGCGGGGGGGCGCTACATTCAGTACTTC; CDR3: CASSMRLAGGRYIQYF; size: NA; V: TRBV28; J: TRBJ2-4; D: TRBD2
DNA: TGTGCCAGCAGTTTAAAGGGACAGGGAGTTTCACATGAAAAACTGTTTTTT; CDR3: CASSLKGQGVSHEKLFF; size: NA; V: TRBV27; J: TRBJ1-4; D: TRBD1
DNA: TGTGCCAGCAGTTACTCGACAGGGGCGCCTGAAAAACTGTTTTTT; CDR3: CASSYSTGAPEKLFF; size: once; V: TRBV6-5; J: TRBJ1-4; D: TRBD1
DNA: TGTGCCAGCAGCCCCCATCGGCCCCCGAACACTGAAGCTTTCTTT; CDR3: CASSPHRPPNTEAFF; size: NA; V: TRBV9; J: TRBJ1-1; D: NA
DNA: TGTGCCAGCTCCAGCGGTCAACAAGAGACCCAGTACTTC; CDR3: CASSSGQQETQYF; size: NA; V: TRBV7-3; J: TRBJ2-5; D: NA
DNA: TGTGCCAGCTCACCACTTCGAGCGGGAGACGACACCGGGGAGCTGTTTTTT; CDR3: CASSPLRAGDDTGELFF; size: NA; V: TRBV18; J: TRBJ2-2; D: TRBD2